This TCR beta chain derives from a study of T cell repertoires in cytomegalovirus infection. Points from the study as a whole: Carriage of CMV together with the relevant HLA was identifiable through cumulative public TCR beta family frequency.

Losses at the gene ends were 3 bases for V and 5 bases for J; bases not matched to a gene: 12. The length of the CDR3 is 17 residues. From germline, CDR1 is SGHDN and CDR2 FVKESK. From the reads, TCRdb called clonotypes with MiXCR, one entry per CDR3 protein. The table lists under 350,000 distinct CDR3 sequences, less than 25% of them singletons, with around 20% in the top ten. Notes on this clonotype: Its target is unknown.

This sequence was found in a human donor in good health (CMV status not recorded). Some clones in this sample may be carry-over from other donors' samples. The J gene is TRBJ2-5, the V gene TRBV14, with 10 bases fitting TRBD1. The starting material was cultured PBMCs, obtained from culture after CMV antigen stimulation. The CDR3 DNA sequence: TGTGCCAGCAGCCAGAACGCCGGGACAGGGGTCCGGGAGACCCAGTACTTC. This translates into CASSQNAGTGVRETQYF.